Shown below are 30 T cell receptor beta chains from a single sample sequenced in a study of T cell changes during pregnancy in multiple sclerosis. Here immunoSEQ multiplex PCR was the method, and the copy in TCRdb shows in-frame clones only, minus some. The sample records 30,000 to 40,000 clones, about 91% being singletons. Sequences were derived from CD4+ T cells from peripheral blood mononuclear cells, sampled in the third trimester of pregnancy. These receptor sequences come from a female donor with multiple sclerosis, enrolled in a pregnancy study.

The chain is built from TRBV5-5 and TRBJ2-3; 8 nucleotides line up with TRBD1. Looked up from germline, CDR1 is SGHKS and CDR2 is YYEKEE (reference sequence). V trimming: 6 bases; J trimming: 2 bases; junction bases outside the gene matches: 8. This CDR3 has 15 residues. The CDR3 loop is CASTRDRFLTDTQYF. The CDR3 nucleotides are TGTGCCAGCACCAGGGACAGGTTCCTCACAGATACGCAGTATTTT.

The chain joins TRBV28 to TRBJ2-7; weak D call: TRBD2 (6 bases). Germline values: CDR1 MDHEN, CDR2 SYDVKM. CDR3 length: 14 amino acids. Trimming took 6 bases from V and 6 from J, leaving 18 bases between them. CDR3 amino acids: CASSQAGSPIEQYF. Written as DNA, the CDR3 is TGTGCCAGCAGCCAAGCGGGTAGTCCTATCGAGCAGTACTTC.

This rearrangement joins TRBV7-6 to TRBJ2-3; 7 bases line up with TRBD2. The CDR3 runs 16 residues. J lost 4 bases, V lost 1 base, and 8 bases had no gene match. The germline CDR1 and CDR2 sequences are SGHVS and FNYEAQ. This CDR3 reads CASSLGPGGRPDTQYF. The CDR3 DNA is TGTGCCAGCAGCTTAGGTCCCGGCGGGAGACCAGATACGCAGTATTTT.

The chain combines TRBV28 with TRBJ2-2; D not resolved. The CDR3 sequence is 12 residues long. CDR1 and CDR2 (germline): MDHEN, SYDVKM. Trimming cost V 5 bases and J 4 bases, with 5 bases left between them. The CDR3 protein is CASSIITGELFF. CDR3 DNA sequence: TGTGCCAGCAGTATTATCACCGGGGAGCTGTTTTTT.

V gene TRBV19 combines with J gene TRBJ2-1; TRBD1 agrees at 7 bases. Germline CDR1 and CDR2: LNHDA and SQIVND (reference sequence). CDR3 length: 16 amino acids. V trimming: 5 bases; J trimming: 4 bases; junction bases outside the gene matches: 11. The CDR3 is CASSPRRDSLYNEQFF. The CDR3 DNA sequence: TGTGCCAGTAGTCCCCGCCGGGACAGCCTATACAATGAGCAGTTCTTC.

This clone has just one count. The chain has TRBV10-1 and TRBJ1-1; weak D call: TRBD1 (6 bases). The CDR3 consists of 13 residues. V lost 5 bases, J lost 2 bases, and 9 bases lay in between. Germline CDR1 is WNHNN and CDR2 is SYGVQD (reference sequence). Here the CDR3 reads CASSTGTNTEAFF. DNA of the CDR3: TGCGCCAGCAGTACGGGGACAAACACTGAAGCTTTCTTT.

V is TRBV5-4 and J is TRBJ1-1; possible D gene TRBD1, 5 bases. This CDR3 contains 17 residues. Trimming removed 4 bases from V and 1 base from J, with 20 bases in between. The germline V gene has CDR1 SGHNT and CDR2 YYREEE (reference sequence). CDR3 nucleotides: TGTGCCAGCAGCCCACGCGGCTACTCGACAGAGAACACTGAAGCTTTCTTT. The encoded protein is CASSPRGYSTENTEAFF.

The chain couples TRBV7-8 to TRBJ1-1; D not resolved. Germline loops: CDR1 SGHVS, CDR2 FQNEAQ. The CDR3 consists of 15 residues. Trimming removed 5 bases at V and 1 base at J, with 14 bases between. Here the CDR3 reads CASSLGRTENTEAFF. The CDR3 region has the DNA TGTGCCAGCAGCCTAGGGAGAACCGAGAACACTGAAGCTTTCTTT.

This CDR3 is CASNTGIGNEQYF. The CDR3 nucleotides read TGTGCCAGCAATACGGGAATAGGCAACGAGCAGTACTTC. The rearrangement uses TRBV2 and TRBJ2-7, with D perhaps TRBD2 (5 bases). Deletions cut 7 bases from V and 5 bases from J, with 15 bases between. The CDR3 contains 13 residues. Germline assignment: CDR1 SNHLY and CDR2 FYNNEI.

The chain links TRBV30 to TRBJ1-1; D uncertain. CDR1 GTSNPN and CDR2 SVGIG come from the germline V gene (reference sequence). V was clipped by 2 bases and J by 0 bases, with 4 bases between them. This CDR3 is 12 amino acids long. Here the CDR3 DNA reads TGTGCCTGGAGTCAGTTGAACACTGAAGCTTTCTTT. This gives the protein CAWSQLNTEAFF.

The chain is built from TRBV7-9 and TRBJ2-6; the D is unclear. Trimming took 1 base from V and 1 from J, leaving 5 bases between them. The CDR3 has 15 amino acids. Germline CDR1 SEHNR, CDR2 FQNEAQ (reference sequence). Here the CDR3 reads CASSLGVSGANVLTF. In DNA, the CDR3 is TGTGCCAGCAGCTTAGGAGTTTCTGGGGCCAACGTCCTGACTTTC.

V and J are TRBV7-2 and TRBJ1-6; no reliable D call. Germline values: CDR1 SGHTA, CDR2 FQGNSA. V was pared by 4 bases and J by 13 bases, with 8 bases between. This CDR3 spans 11 amino acids. CDR3: CASSSGGPLHF. The CDR3 nucleotides read TGTGCCAGCAGCTCTGGAGGTCCCCTCCACTTT.

The chain recombines TRBV4-3 with TRBJ1-2, with D possibly being TRBD1 (6 bases). This CDR3 contains 15 residues. Per the germline V gene, CDR1 is LGHNA and CDR2 is YSLEER. V was cut by 4 bases and J by 2 bases, with 14 bases left in between. CDR3 protein: CASSPDPQGNYGYTF. CDR3 in DNA: TGCGCCAGCAGCCCGGACCCCCAGGGGAACTATGGCTACACCTTC.

The V call is TRBV7-2, the J call TRBJ2-1; 7 positions agree with TRBD1. Per the germline V gene, CDR1 is SGHTA and CDR2 is FQGNSA. Unmatched junction bases numbered 6, after V lost 5 bases and J lost 2 bases. CDR3 size: 15 residues. Here the CDR3 DNA reads TGTGCCAGCAGCGTACCCGGGACAGCCTACAATGAGCAGTTCTTC. It codes for CASSVPGTAYNEQFF.

The chain uses TRBV19 and TRBJ2-7, with TRBD2 matching 10 bases. Per the germline V gene, CDR1 is LNHDA and CDR2 is SQIVND (reference sequence). The length of the CDR3 is 15 residues. J lost 4 bases, V lost 3 bases, and 6 bases had no gene match. For the CDR3, the DNA is TGTGCCAGTAGTATCCCCGGGACTAGCGAGTACGAGCAGTACTTC. Amino acids: CASSIPGTSEYEQYF. Based on the CDR3 plus reference TRBV19 and TRBJ2-7, the full variable domain is DGGITQSPKYLFRKEGQNVTLSCEQNLNHDAMYWYRQDPGQGLRLIYYSQIVNDFQKGDIAEGYSVSREKKESFPLTVTSAQKNPTAFYLCASSIPGTSEYEQYFGPGTRLTVT.

The rearrangement joins TRBV10-1 to TRBJ2-1, with D perhaps TRBD2 (6 bases). The CDR3 is 16 residues long. The germline V gene has CDR1 WNHNN and CDR2 SYGVQD (reference sequence). V was shortened by 2 bases and J by 0 bases, with 11 bases between the two germline ends. The CDR3 is CASSEGRDGSYNEQFF. The CDR3 DNA reads as TGCGCCAGCAGTGAGGGGCGGGACGGCTCCTACAATGAGCAGTTCTTC.

The rearrangement links TRBV6-5 to TRBJ1-3; D not resolved. V was pared by 6 bases and J by 1 base, with 10 bases between. CDR1 is MNHEY, CDR2 SVGAGI, per germline. This CDR3 contains 14 residues. In DNA form, the CDR3 reads TGTGCCAGCAGCCCCCCGGGTTCTGGAAACACCATATATTTT. Translating gives CASSPPGSGNTIYF.

The J gene is TRBJ2-7, the V gene TRBV19; D perhaps matches TRBD2 (5 bases). Germline CDR1 and CDR2: LNHDA and SQIVND (reference sequence). The CDR3 runs 13 residues. The V and J ends lost 8 bases and 0 bases respectively, with 11 bases between them. The CDR3 sequence is CASGVSDSYEQYF. CDR3 coding DNA: TGTGCCAGTGGGGTTAGCGACTCCTACGAGCAGTACTTC.

Here the CDR3 reads CASSQGPGQGVNTEAFF. CDR3 DNA sequence: TGCGCCAGCAGCCAAGGTCCGGGACAGGGTGTTAACACTGAAGCTTTCTTT. The genes are TRBV4-1 and TRBJ1-1; 9 bases line up with TRBD1. CDR1 MGHRA and CDR2 YSYEKL come from the germline V gene. This CDR3 comprises 17 residues. Unmatched junction bases numbered 8, after V lost 1 base and J lost 2 bases.

This rearrangement joins TRBV6-1 to TRBJ2-7; 9 bases are a match to TRBD1. Trimming at V came to 2 bases and at J to 4 bases, leaving 3 bases not matched to a gene. The CDR3 length is 14 residues. The germline V gene encodes CDR1 MNHNS and CDR2 SASEGT. The CDR3 spells CASSETGGRYEQYF. The CDR3 DNA sequence: TGTGCCAGCAGTGAAACAGGGGGCAGGTACGAGCAGTACTTC.

The count of this clone is one. This rearrangement joins TRBV30 to TRBJ2-2; 10 positions agree with TRBD2. In germline, CDR1 is GTSNPN, CDR2 SVGIG (reference sequence). The CDR3 length is 20 residues. Germline trimming cut 0 bases from V and 1 base from J; bases unmatched to any gene: 14. CDR3 DNA sequence: TGTGCCTGGAGTGTTCTAGGAGAAGCGGGAGGGCCGAGGAACACCGGGGAGCTGTTTTTT. This encodes CAWSVLGEAGGPRNTGELFF.

The chain uses TRBV6-6 and TRBJ2-1, with D possibly TRBD2 on 7 matching bases. The CDR3 runs to 15 residues. Trimming removed 0 bases at V and 10 bases at J, with 16 bases between. The germline gives CDR1 MNHNY, CDR2 SVGAGI (reference sequence). Written as DNA, the CDR3 is TGTGCCAGCAGTTACTCAAACAGGGAGGGGGGGGAGCAGTTCTTC. This gives the protein CASSYSNREGGEQFF.

This rearrangement joins TRBV2 to TRBJ1-2; TRBD1 aligns across 9 bases. With 9 bases clipped from V and 3 bases from J, the junction kept 11 bases outside the gene matches. CDR1 SNHLY and CDR2 FYNNEI come from the germline V gene. The length of the CDR3 is 15 residues. The chain's CDR3 is CARRTTQGAYYGYTF. Here the CDR3 DNA reads TGTGCCAGAAGAACCACACAGGGGGCATACTATGGCTACACCTTC.

V and J are TRBV5-4 and TRBJ2-7; no firm D call. The CDR3 is 15 amino acids. The germline V gene encodes CDR1 SGHNT and CDR2 YYREEE (reference sequence). Trimming stripped 4 bases from V and 2 bases from J, with 16 bases between. The CDR3 sequence is CASSHPLGGAYEQYF. CDR3 nucleotides: TGTGCCAGCAGCCACCCCCTCGGCGGCGCCTACGAGCAGTACTTC.

The chain combines TRBV5-6 with TRBJ2-7; 8 bases fit TRBD2. J was trimmed by 0 bases and V by 6 bases; bases with no gene match: 5. Germline V gene data show CDR1 as SGHDT and CDR2 as YYEEEE. The CDR3 spans 14 residues. In nucleotides, the CDR3 is TGTGCCAGCACCTCCCTAGCGGGCTCCTACGAGCAGTACTTC. The encoded protein is CASTSLAGSYEQYF.

The chain links TRBV28 to TRBJ2-7, with 7 bases aligning to TRBD1. Germline loops: CDR1 MDHEN, CDR2 SYDVKM. V trimming: 4 bases; J trimming: 0 bases; junction bases outside the gene matches: 6. This CDR3 comprises 15 residues. CDR3 in amino acids: CASSSRQGGSYEQYF. In nucleotides, the CDR3 is TGTGCCAGCAGTTCGCGACAGGGCGGCTCCTACGAGCAGTACTTC.

The rearrangement uses TRBV30 and TRBJ1-1, with 7 positions matching TRBD1. CDR1 and CDR2 (germline): GTSNPN, SVGIG (reference sequence). The CDR3 is made up of 13 amino acids. Trimming at V came to 5 bases and at J to 1 base, leaving 4 bases not matched to a gene. The CDR3 sequence is CAWGGQKNTEAFF. As DNA, the CDR3 is TGTGCCTGGGGGGGACAGAAGAACACTGAAGCTTTCTTT.

The chain joins TRBV18 to TRBJ2-1; 13 bases are shared with TRBD2. Trimming took 6 bases from V and 7 from J; bases not matched to a gene: 6. CDR3 length: 15 residues. Germline V gives CDR1 KGHSH, CDR2 LQKENI. The CDR3 nucleotides read TGTGCCAGCTCGACTGGGACTAGCGGGGCGAATGAGCAGTTCTTC. This codes for CASSTGTSGANEQFF. Full variable domain (rest looked up from reference TRBV18 and TRBJ2-1): NAGVMQNPRHLVRRRGQEARLRCSPMKGHSHVYWYRQLPEEGLKFMVYLQKENIIDESGMPKERFSAEFPKEGPSILRIQQVVRGDSAAYFCASSTGTSGANEQFFGPGTRLTVL.

V and J are TRBV7-2 and TRBJ2-5; 9 nucleotides agree with TRBD2. CDR1 is SGHTA, CDR2 FQGNSA, per germline. CDR3 size: 15 residues. Trimming cost V 0 bases and J 5 bases; bases outside gene matches: 4. In nucleotides, the CDR3 is TGTGCCAGCAGCTTAGCGCGGGGGGGCGGGGAGACCCAGTACTTC. It yields the protein CASSLARGGGETQYF.

J is TRBJ2-6 and V is TRBV11-3, with TRBD2 as a possible D gene (6 bases). The CDR3 runs to 15 residues. Germline assignment: CDR1 SGHNT and CDR2 YENEEA. Trimming took off 5 bases at V and 2 bases at J, with 10 bases between the two ends. This CDR3 is CASSTRRAGANVLTF. For the CDR3, the DNA is TGTGCCAGCAGCACCAGGAGGGCTGGGGCCAACGTCCTGACTTTC.